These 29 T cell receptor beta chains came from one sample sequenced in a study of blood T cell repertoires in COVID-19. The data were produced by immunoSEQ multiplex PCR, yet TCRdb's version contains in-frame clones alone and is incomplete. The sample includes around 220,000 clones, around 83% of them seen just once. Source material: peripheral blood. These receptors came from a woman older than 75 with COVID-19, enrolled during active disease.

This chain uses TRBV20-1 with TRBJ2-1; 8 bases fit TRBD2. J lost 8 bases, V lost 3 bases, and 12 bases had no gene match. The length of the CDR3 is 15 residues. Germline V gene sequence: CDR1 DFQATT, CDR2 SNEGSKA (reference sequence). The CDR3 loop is CSASRTGGPGDEQFF. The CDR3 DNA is TGCAGTGCTAGTCGTACGGGAGGGCCAGGCGATGAGCAGTTCTTC.

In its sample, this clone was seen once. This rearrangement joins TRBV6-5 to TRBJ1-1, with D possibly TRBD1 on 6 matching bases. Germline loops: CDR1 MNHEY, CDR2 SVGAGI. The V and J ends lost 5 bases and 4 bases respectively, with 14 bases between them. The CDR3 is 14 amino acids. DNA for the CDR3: TGTGCCAGCAGTCGCCGTGGACAGAGCACTGAAGCTTTCTTT. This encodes CASSRRGQSTEAFF.

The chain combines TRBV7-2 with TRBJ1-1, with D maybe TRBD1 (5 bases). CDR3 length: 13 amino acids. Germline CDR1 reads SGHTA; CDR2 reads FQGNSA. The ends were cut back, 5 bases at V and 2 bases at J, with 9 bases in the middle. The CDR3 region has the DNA TGTGCCAGCAGCCTCGACAGTAACACTGAAGCTTTCTTT. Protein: CASSLDSNTEAFF.

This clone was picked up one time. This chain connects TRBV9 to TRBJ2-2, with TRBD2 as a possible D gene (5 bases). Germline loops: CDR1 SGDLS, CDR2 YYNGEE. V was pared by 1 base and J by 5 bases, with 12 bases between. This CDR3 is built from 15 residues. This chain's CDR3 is CASSVHPDSTGELFF. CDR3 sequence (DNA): TGTGCCAGCAGCGTACATCCGGACTCGACCGGGGAGCTGTTTTTT.

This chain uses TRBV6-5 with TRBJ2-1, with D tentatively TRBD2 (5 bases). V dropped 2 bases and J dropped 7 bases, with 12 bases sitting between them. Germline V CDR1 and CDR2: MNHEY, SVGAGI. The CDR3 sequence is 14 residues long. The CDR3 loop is CASSYGSPGNEQFF. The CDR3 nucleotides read TGTGCCAGCAGTTACGGCTCCCCGGGGAATGAGCAGTTCTTC.

CDR3 DNA: TGTGCCTGGAGTGTACGGGCGGACAGGGGACTCTATGGCTACACCTTC. Translating it yields CAWSVRADRGLYGYTF. This rearrangement joins TRBV30 to TRBJ1-2; 9 bases fit TRBD1. With 0 bases clipped from V and 4 bases from J, the junction kept 9 bases outside the gene matches. Germline V gene sequence: CDR1 GTSNPN, CDR2 SVGIG (reference sequence). The CDR3 runs 16 residues.

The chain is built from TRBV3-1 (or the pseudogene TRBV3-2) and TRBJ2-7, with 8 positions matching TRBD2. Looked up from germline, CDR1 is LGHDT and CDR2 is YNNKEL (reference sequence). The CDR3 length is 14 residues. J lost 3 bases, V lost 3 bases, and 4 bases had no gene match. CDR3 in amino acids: CASSHGGGLYEQYF. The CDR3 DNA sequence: TGTGCCAGCAGCCACGGGGGGGGGCTCTACGAGCAGTACTTC.

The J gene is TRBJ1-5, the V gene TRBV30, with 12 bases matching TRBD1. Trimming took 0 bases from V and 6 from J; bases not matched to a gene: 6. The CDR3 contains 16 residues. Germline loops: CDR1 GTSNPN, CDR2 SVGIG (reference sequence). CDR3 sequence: CAWSVGQGARLQPQHF. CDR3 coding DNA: TGTGCCTGGAGTGTGGGACAGGGGGCGCGACTTCAGCCCCAGCATTTT. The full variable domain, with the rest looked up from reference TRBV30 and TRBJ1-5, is SQTIHQWPATLVQPVGSPLSLECTVEGTSNPNLYWYRQAAGRGLQLLFYSVGIGQISSEVPQNLSASRPQDRQFILSSKKLLLSDSGFYLCAWSVGQGARLQPQHFGDGTRLSIL.

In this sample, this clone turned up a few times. The CDR3 is CASNSLTNNQPQHF. For the CDR3, the DNA is TGTGCCAGCAACTCACTTACGAACAATCAGCCCCAGCATTTT. The chain recombines TRBV28 with TRBJ1-5, with unresolved D. This CDR3 is built from 14 residues. Trimming stripped 7 bases from V and 3 bases from J, with 13 bases between. In germline, CDR1 is MDHEN, CDR2 SYDVKM.

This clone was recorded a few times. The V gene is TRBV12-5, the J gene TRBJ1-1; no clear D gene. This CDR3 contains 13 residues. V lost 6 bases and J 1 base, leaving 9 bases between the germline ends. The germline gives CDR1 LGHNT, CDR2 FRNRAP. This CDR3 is CASGQSGNTEAFF. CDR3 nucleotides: TGTGCTAGTGGCCAATCGGGGAACACTGAAGCTTTCTTT.

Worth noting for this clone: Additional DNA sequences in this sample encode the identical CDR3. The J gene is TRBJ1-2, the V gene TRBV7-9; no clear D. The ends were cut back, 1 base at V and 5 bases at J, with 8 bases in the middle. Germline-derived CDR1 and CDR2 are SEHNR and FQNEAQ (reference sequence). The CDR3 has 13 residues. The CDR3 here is CASSLGAGYGYTF. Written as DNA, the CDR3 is TGTGCCAGCAGCTTAGGTGCGGGGTATGGCTACACCTTC.

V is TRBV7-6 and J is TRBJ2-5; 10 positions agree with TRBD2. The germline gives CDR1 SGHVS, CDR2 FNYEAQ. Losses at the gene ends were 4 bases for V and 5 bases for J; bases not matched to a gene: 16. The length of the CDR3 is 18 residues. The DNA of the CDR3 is TGTGCCAGCAGCTGGGTCGGGGCTAGCGGGAGAGAGCTGGAGACCCAGTACTTC. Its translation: CASSWVGASGRELETQYF.

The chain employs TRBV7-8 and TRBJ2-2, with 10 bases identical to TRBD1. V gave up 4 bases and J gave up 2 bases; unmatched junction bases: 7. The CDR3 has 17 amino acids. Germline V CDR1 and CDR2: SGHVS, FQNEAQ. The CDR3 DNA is TGTGCCAGCAGCTCCCCGGGACAGGGGTCAAACACCGGGGAGCTGTTTTTT. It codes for CASSSPGQGSNTGELFF.

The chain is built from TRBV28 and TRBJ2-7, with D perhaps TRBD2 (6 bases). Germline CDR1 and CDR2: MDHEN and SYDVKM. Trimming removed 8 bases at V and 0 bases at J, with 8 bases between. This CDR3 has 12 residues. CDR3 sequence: CASGGFSYEQYF. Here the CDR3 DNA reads TGTGCCAGCGGAGGGTTCTCCTACGAGCAGTACTTC.

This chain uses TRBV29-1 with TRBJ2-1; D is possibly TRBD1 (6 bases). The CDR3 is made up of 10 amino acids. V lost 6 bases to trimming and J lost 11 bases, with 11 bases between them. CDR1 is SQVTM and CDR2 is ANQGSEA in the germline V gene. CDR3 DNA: TGCAGCGTGGCAGACAGGCAGCAGTTCTTC. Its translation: CSVADRQQFF.

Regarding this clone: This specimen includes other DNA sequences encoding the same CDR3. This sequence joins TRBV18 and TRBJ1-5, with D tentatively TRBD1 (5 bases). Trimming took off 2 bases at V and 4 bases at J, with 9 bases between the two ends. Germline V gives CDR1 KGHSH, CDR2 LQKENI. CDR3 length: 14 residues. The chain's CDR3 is CASSPAGGNQPQHF. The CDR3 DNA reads TGTGCCAGCTCACCAGCGGGGGGTAATCAGCCCCAGCATTTT.

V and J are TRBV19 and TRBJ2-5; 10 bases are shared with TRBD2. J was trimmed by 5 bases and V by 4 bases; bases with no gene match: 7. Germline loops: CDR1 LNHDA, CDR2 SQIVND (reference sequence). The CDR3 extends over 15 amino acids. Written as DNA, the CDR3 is TGTGCCAGTAGTAACCTAGCGGGGGTACGGGAGACCCAGTACTTC. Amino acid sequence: CASSNLAGVRETQYF.

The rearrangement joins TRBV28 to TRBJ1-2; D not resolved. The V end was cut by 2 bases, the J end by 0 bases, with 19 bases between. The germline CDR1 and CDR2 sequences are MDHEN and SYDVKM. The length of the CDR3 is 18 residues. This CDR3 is CASSLNPTATSSNYGYTF. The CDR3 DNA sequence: TGTGCCAGCAGTTTAAATCCCACAGCTACTAGTTCTAACTATGGCTACACCTTC.

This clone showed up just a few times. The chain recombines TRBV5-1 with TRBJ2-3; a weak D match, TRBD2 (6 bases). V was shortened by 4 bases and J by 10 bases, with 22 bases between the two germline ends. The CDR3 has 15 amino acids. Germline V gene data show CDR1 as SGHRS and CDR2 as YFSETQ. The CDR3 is CASSLSFGGRSPQYF. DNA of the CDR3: TGCGCCAGCAGCCTCTCTTTCGGAGGGAGGAGTCCGCAGTATTTT.

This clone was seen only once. The CDR3 DNA sequence: TGTGCCAGCAGCGCGGACAGGGGGAACACTGAAGCTTTCTTT. Its protein product is CASSADRGNTEAFF. The chain carries TRBV5-4 and TRBJ1-1, with 9 positions matching TRBD1. This CDR3 is 14 amino acids long. Germline CDR1 reads SGHNT; CDR2 reads YYREEE (reference sequence). The junction had 2 bases not matched to a gene; V was cut back by 4 bases and J by 1 base.

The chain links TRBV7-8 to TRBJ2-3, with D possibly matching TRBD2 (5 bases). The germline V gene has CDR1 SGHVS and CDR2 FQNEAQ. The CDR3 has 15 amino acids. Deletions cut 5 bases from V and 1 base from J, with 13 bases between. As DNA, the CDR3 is TGTGCCAGCAGCCCCGTAGGAGGCCGCACAGATACGCAGTATTTT. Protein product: CASSPVGGRTDTQYF. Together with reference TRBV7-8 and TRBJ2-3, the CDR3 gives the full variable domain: GAGVSQSPRYKVAKRGQDVALRCDPISGHVSLFWYQQALGQGPEFLTYFQNEAQLDKSGLPSDRFFAERPEGSVSTLKIQRTQQEDSAVYLCASSPVGGRTDTQYFGPGTRLTVL.

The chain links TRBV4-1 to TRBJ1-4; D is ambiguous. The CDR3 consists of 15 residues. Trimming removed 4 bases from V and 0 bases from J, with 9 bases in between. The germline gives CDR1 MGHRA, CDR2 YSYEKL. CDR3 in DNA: TGCGCCAGCAGCCCCTCCCCAGCAACTAATGAAAAACTGTTTTTT. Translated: CASSPSPATNEKLFF.

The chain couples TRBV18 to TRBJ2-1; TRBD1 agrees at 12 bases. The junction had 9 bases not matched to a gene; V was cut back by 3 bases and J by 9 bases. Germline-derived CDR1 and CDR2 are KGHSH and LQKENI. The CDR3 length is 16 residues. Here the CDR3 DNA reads TGTGCCAGCTCACCTCAGCTTTCGGGACAGGGGGCTGAGCAGTTCTTC. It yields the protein CASSPQLSGQGAEQFF.

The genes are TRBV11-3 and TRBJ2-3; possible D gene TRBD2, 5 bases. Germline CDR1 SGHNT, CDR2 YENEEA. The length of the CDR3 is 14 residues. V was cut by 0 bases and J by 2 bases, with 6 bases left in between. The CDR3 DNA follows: TGTGCCAGCAGCTTAGAAGGACTCACAGATACGCAGTATTTT. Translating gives CASSLEGLTDTQYF.

The CDR3 is CASSGDAQETQYF. The CDR3 DNA sequence: TGTGCCAGCTCTGGAGATGCGCAAGAGACCCAGTACTTC. The chain couples TRBV18 to TRBJ2-5; D not certain. Trimming pared 6 bases from V and 2 bases from J, leaving 10 bases between. The CDR3 sequence is 13 residues long. Germline CDR1 KGHSH, CDR2 LQKENI. Full variable domain (missing parts from reference TRBV18 and TRBJ2-5): NAGVMQNPRHLVRRRGQEARLRCSPMKGHSHVYWYRQLPEEGLKFMVYLQKENIIDESGMPKERFSAEFPKEGPSILRIQQVVRGDSAAYFCASSGDAQETQYFGPGTRLLVL.

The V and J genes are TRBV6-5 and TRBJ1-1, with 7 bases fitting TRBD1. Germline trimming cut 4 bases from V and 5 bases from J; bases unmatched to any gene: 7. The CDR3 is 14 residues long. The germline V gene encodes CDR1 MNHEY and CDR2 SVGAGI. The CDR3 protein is CASSFRQGTTEAFF. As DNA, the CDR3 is TGTGCCAGCAGTTTCCGACAGGGTACTACTGAAGCTTTCTTT.

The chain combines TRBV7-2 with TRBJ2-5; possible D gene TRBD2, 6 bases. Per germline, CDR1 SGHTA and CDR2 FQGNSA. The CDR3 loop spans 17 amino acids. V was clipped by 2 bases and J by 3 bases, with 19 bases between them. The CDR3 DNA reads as TGTGCCAGCAGCTTAAGGGGCCTGGGGACTCTCAAAGAGACCCAGTACTTC. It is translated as CASSLRGLGTLKETQYF.

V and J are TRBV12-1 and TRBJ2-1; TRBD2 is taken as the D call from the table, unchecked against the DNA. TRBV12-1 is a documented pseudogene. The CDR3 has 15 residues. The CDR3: CASPPLAGGDNEQFF. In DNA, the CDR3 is TGTGCCAGTCCCCCGCTAGCGGGGGGTGACAATGAGCAGTTCTTC.

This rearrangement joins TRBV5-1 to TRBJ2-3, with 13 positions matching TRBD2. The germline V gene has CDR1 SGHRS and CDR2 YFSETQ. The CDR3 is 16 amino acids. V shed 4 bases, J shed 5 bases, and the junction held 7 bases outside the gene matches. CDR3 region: CASSGLAGEGGDTQYF. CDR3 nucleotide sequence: TGCGCCAGCAGCGGACTAGCGGGAGAGGGGGGAGATACGCAGTATTTT. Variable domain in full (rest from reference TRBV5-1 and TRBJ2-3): KAGVTQTPRYLIKTRGQQVTLSCSPISGHRSVSWYQQTPGQGLQFLFEYFSETQRNKGNFPGRFSGRQFSNSRSEMNVSTLELGDSALYLCASSGLAGEGGDTQYFGPGTRLTVL.